The 30 T cell receptor beta chains below were found in one sample sequenced in a study of early T cells in non-severe SARS-CoV-2 infection. TCRdb itself ran the 5' RACE reads through MiXCR, one entry per CDR3 protein. The table shows tens of thousands of distinct CDR3 sequences, with roughly 18% occurring only once. Sample: whole blood, taken at baseline. The source of these receptors is an adult who was a healthcare worker with PCR-confirmed SARS-CoV-2 infection or an uninfected control (not recorded which).

This clonotype has a handful of counts. The V gene is TRBV5-5, the J gene TRBJ2-7; 9 nucleotides agree with TRBD2. The CDR3 runs to 16 residues. CDR1 is SGHKS, CDR2 YYEKEE, per germline (reference sequence). V shed 3 bases, J shed 2 bases, and the junction held 9 bases outside the gene matches. The CDR3 DNA reads as TGTGCCAGCAGCTCGCGACCGGGACTAGCAACCTACGAGCAGTACTTC. This translates into CASSSRPGLATYEQYF.

This clonotype was picked up a small number of times. The chain combines TRBV6-2 or TRBV6-3 with TRBJ2-2; D gene unclear. V lost 4 bases and J lost 5, with 14 bases in between. The CDR3 consists of 15 residues. Germline CDR1 is MNHEY and CDR2 is SVGEGT. CDR3 sequence: CASSSHLSGTGELFF. The DNA for the CDR3 is TGTGCCAGCAGTTCCCACCTATCGGGTACCGGGGAGCTGTTTTTT.

V is TRBV5-1 and J is TRBJ2-4; D remains ambiguous. V was shortened by 0 bases and J by 4 bases, with 11 bases between the two germline ends. Germline V CDR1 and CDR2: SGHRS, YFSETQ. This CDR3 comprises 15 residues. CDR3 region: CASSLGPNEKNIQYF. The CDR3 DNA follows: TGCGCCAGCAGCTTGGGTCCGAATGAAAAAAACATTCAGTACTTC.

This clonotype appeared a few times. This chain uses TRBV7-8 with TRBJ2-3; D possibly uses TRBD1 or TRBD2 (5 bases each). The CDR3 contains 16 residues. CDR1 is SGHVS and CDR2 is FQNEAQ in the germline V gene. The V gene lost 5 bases and the J gene lost 3 bases, with 18 bases spanning the gap. The CDR3 DNA follows: TGTGCCAGCAGCCCCGTCCAGGGATGGAGGACAGATACGCAGTATTTT. Its translation is CASSPVQGWRTDTQYF.

This clonotype was counted at least ten times. This chain joins TRBV2 and TRBJ1-1; D might be TRBD1 (6 bases). The germline CDR1 and CDR2 sequences are SNHLY and FYNNEI. Trimming removed 5 bases from V and 0 bases from J, with 7 bases in between. The CDR3 contains 13 residues. The CDR3 nucleotides read TGTGCCAGCAGTCAGGGGTTGAACACTGAAGCTTTCTTT. It translates to CASSQGLNTEAFF. Full variable domain (rest looked up from reference TRBV2 and TRBJ1-1): EPEVTQTPSHQVTQMGQEVILRCVPISNHLYFYWYRQILGQKVEFLVSFYNNEISEKSEIFDDQFSVERPDGSNFTLKIRSTKLEDSAMYFCASSQGLNTEAFFGQGTRLTVV.

CDR3 loop: CASSSSQGSGRAQYF. The CDR3 nucleotides are TGTGCCAGCAGTTCATCGCAGGGAAGTGGAAGGGCCCAGTACTTC. The chain is built from TRBV12-3 or TRBV12-4 and TRBJ2-5; tentative D call: TRBD1 (5 bases). The CDR3 has 15 amino acids. Trimming removed 4 bases from V and 9 bases from J, with 21 bases in between.

This clonotype was observed a handful of times. The gene calls are TRBV29-1 and TRBJ2-7; D may correspond to TRBD1 or TRBD2 (7 bases each). The V gene's germline CDR1 is SQVTM and CDR2 ANQGSEA. V gave up 7 bases and J gave up 6 bases, with 16 bases separating them. This CDR3 spans 12 amino acids. The CDR3 region is CSARGGTSEQYF. Here the CDR3 DNA reads TGCAGCGCCAGGGGGGGTACTAGCGAGCAGTACTTC.

The sample holds a few counts of this clonotype. The CDR3 is CASSQGHTRQDYEQYF. Written as DNA, the CDR3 is TGTGCCAGCAGCCAAGGGCATACTCGACAGGACTACGAGCAGTACTTC. This chain uses TRBV3-1 with TRBJ2-7, with D possibly TRBD1 on 6 matching bases. Trimming removed 1 base from V and 3 bases from J, with 16 bases in between. The CDR3 is made up of 16 amino acids. Germline CDR1 LGHDT, CDR2 YNNKEL (reference sequence).

This clonotype was detected many times. The chain is built from TRBV3-1 and TRBJ1-1; TRBD1 might be the D (5 bases). Trimming shortened V by 3 bases and J by 10 bases, and 18 bases separated the two germline ends. CDR1 and CDR2 from the germline V gene are LGHDT and YNNKEL (reference sequence). The CDR3 loop spans 14 amino acids. The CDR3 protein is CASSQRGGPNRAFF. CDR3 DNA: TGTGCCAGCAGCCAGAGGGGCGGTCCCAACCGAGCTTTCTTT.

The genes are TRBV7-2 and TRBJ2-5; a possible D gene is TRBD1 (5 bases). The V end was cut by 2 bases, the J end by 1 base, with 8 bases between. CDR1 SGHTA and CDR2 FQGNSA come from the germline V gene. This CDR3 is built from 14 residues. Here the CDR3 DNA reads TGTGCCAGCAGCTTAAGGGGAACCCAAGAGACCCAGTACTTC. Translation gives CASSLRGTQETQYF.

This clonotype has just a few counts. V gene TRBV12-3 or TRBV12-4 combines with J gene TRBJ2-2, with 9 bases matching TRBD2. V was pared by 1 base and J by 4 bases, with 1 base of the junction left unmatched. The CDR3 length is 15 residues. The DNA for the CDR3 is TGTGCCAGCAGTTTAGGCGGGGGGGTCACCGGGGAGCTGTTTTTT. Amino acids: CASSLGGGVTGELFF.

The chain couples TRBV29-1 to TRBJ2-7, with a possible D match to TRBD1 (5 bases). The CDR3 consists of 14 residues. V dropped 0 bases and J dropped 6 bases, with 15 bases sitting between them. The germline V gene has CDR1 SQVTM and CDR2 ANQGSEA. CDR3 DNA: TGCAGCGTTGAAGATCCAGGCAGGGTCTCCGAGCAGTACTTC. Amino acids: CSVEDPGRVSEQYF.

A few counts support this clonotype. V and J are TRBV3-1 and TRBJ1-5; no clear D. The germline V and J ends were trimmed by 6 bases and 2 bases, with 8 bases remaining between them. The V gene's germline CDR1 is LGHDT and CDR2 YNNKEL (reference sequence). This CDR3 comprises 13 residues. The CDR3 sequence: CASSFLGNQPQHF. CDR3 bases: TGTGCCAGCAGTTTTTTGGGCAATCAGCCCCAGCATTTT.

In this sample, this clonotype turned up a few times. The genes are TRBV5-4 and TRBJ2-5; D is perhaps TRBD1 (5 bases). Trimming took 4 bases from V and 1 from J, leaving 8 bases between them. The CDR3 totals 13 residues. CDR1 SGHNT and CDR2 YYREEE come from the germline V gene (reference sequence). CDR3 bases: TGTGCCAGCAGCCAAGACAGCCAAGAGACCCAGTACTTC. This translates into CASSQDSQETQYF.

The chain employs TRBV11-2 and TRBJ2-1, with D possibly being TRBD2 (6 bases). The CDR3 has 15 residues. Trimming removed 1 base at V and 0 bases at J, with 7 bases between. The germline V gene has CDR1 SGHAT and CDR2 FQNNGV. CDR3 coding DNA: TGTGCCAGCAGCTTAGTACTAGCCTCCTACAATGAGCAGTTCTTC. The encoded protein is CASSLVLASYNEQFF. The full variable domain, with the rest looked up from reference TRBV11-2 and TRBJ2-1, is EAGVAQSPRYKIIEKRQSVAFWCNPISGHATLYWYQQILGQGPKLLIQFQNNGVVDDSQLPKDRFSAERLKGVDSTLKIQPAKLEDSAVYLCASSLVLASYNEQFFGPGTRLTVL.

This clonotype was observed a handful of times. This chain joins TRBV6-1 and TRBJ2-3; TRBD1 or TRBD2 may be the D gene (5 bases each). Germline CDR1 reads MNHNS; CDR2 reads SASEGT. The CDR3 is 18 amino acids. V gave up 7 bases and J gave up 5 bases, with 28 bases separating them. The DNA for the CDR3 is TGTGCCAGCACCAGACACCATCTCCGGGACGAGGGCATAGATACGCAGTATTTT. Protein product: CASTRHHLRDEGIDTQYF.

This clonotype was recorded at least ten times. The CDR3 region is CASSYSYQPQHF. The DNA for the CDR3 is TGTGCCAGCAGTTACTCGTATCAGCCCCAGCATTTT. This chain joins TRBV6-6 and TRBJ1-5; no definite D call. The CDR3 runs 12 residues. Germline V CDR1 and CDR2: MNHNY, SVGAGI (reference sequence). V was pared by 0 bases and J by 5 bases, with 2 bases between.

The chain joins TRBV28 to TRBJ2-7; 10 bases match TRBD1. Germline V gene data show CDR1 as MDHEN and CDR2 as SYDVKM. V lost 7 bases to trimming and J lost 2 bases; unmatched junction nucleotides: 5. There are 14 residues in the CDR3. CDR3 sequence reads: CASKLDRGPYEQYF. For the CDR3, the DNA is TGTGCCAGCAAGCTCGACAGGGGGCCCTACGAGCAGTACTTC.

This clonotype was detected only a few times. V is TRBV20-1 and J is TRBJ2-7; 9 bases line up with TRBD2. The V gene's germline CDR1 is DFQATT and CDR2 SNEGSKA (reference sequence). Unmatched junction bases numbered 4, after V lost 3 bases and J lost 1 base. This CDR3 spans 14 amino acids. The CDR3 protein is CSASTAGGSYEQYF. The CDR3 nucleotides read TGCAGTGCTAGCACAGCGGGGGGATCCTACGAGCAGTACTTC.

This clonotype was detected only a few times. This chain joins TRBV30 and TRBJ2-5, with D possibly matching TRBD2 (6 bases). The CDR3 consists of 14 residues. The germline gives CDR1 GTSNPN, CDR2 SVGIG (reference sequence). Trimming left V 3 bases short and J 1 base short, with 12 bases between. CDR3 sequence (DNA): TGTGCCTGGAGCAAGCCGCGGGGCCAAGAGACCCAGTACTTC. As protein: CAWSKPRGQETQYF.

The chain couples TRBV20-1 to TRBJ2-2; D remains unclear. V shed 2 bases and J shed 1 base, with 11 bases lying between them. CDR1 and CDR2 (germline): DFQATT, SNEGSKA (reference sequence). CDR3 size: 15 residues. CDR3 in amino acids: CSARSLQRNTGELFF. The CDR3 coding sequence is TGCAGTGCTAGATCGTTACAGAGGAACACCGGGGAGCTGTTTTTT.

The rearrangement joins TRBV6-5 to TRBJ2-6, with 11 bases matching TRBD1. V trimming: 4 bases; J trimming: 2 bases; junction bases outside the gene matches: 7. Germline CDR1 is MNHEY and CDR2 is SVGAGI. This CDR3 comprises 18 residues. The CDR3 DNA sequence: TGTGCCAGCAGTTTCCGGGACAGGGGGTTTACTGGGGCCAACGTCCTGACTTTC. Its translation is CASSFRDRGFTGANVLTF.

This clonotype came up many times. The rearrangement joins TRBV10-2 to TRBJ1-5; no reliable D call. Deletions cut 3 bases from V and 0 bases from J, with 9 bases between. This CDR3 spans 15 amino acids. In germline, CDR1 is WSHSY, CDR2 SAAADI. The CDR3 DNA reads TGCGCCAGCAGTGACTTCCAATATAGCAATCAGCCCCAGCATTTT. Translating it yields CASSDFQYSNQPQHF.

The gene calls are TRBV18 and TRBJ2-7, with 8 nucleotides matching TRBD1. From germline, CDR1 is KGHSH and CDR2 LQKENI. The V and J ends lost 3 bases and 5 bases, in that order; junction bases with no gene match: 3. This CDR3 contains 13 residues. CDR3 in amino acids: CASSPTGDHEQYF. The CDR3 DNA follows: TGTGCCAGCTCACCGACAGGGGACCACGAGCAGTACTTC.

As to this clonotype: An end of the junction differs from the germline gene, which may be a read error. V gene TRBV2 combines with J gene TRBJ2-6; D is possibly TRBD1 (5 bases). CDR3 length equals 14 residues. Germline V gives CDR1 SNHLY, CDR2 FYNNEI. CDR3 residues: CASRTVSGANVLIF. The CDR3 DNA reads TGTGCCAGCAGAACAGTCTCTGGGGCCAACGTCCTGATTTTC.

This clonotype was counted between two and nine times. The V gene is TRBV20-1, the J gene TRBJ2-7, with TRBD2 matching 13 bases. Germline V lookup: CDR1 DFQATT, CDR2 SNEGSKA (reference sequence). The V and J ends lost 6 bases and 2 bases, in that order; junction bases with no gene match: 4. The CDR3 contains 14 residues. In DNA, the CDR3 is TGCAGTGCCGTTGGGACTAGCGGGGCCTACGAGCAGTACTTC. This gives the protein CSAVGTSGAYEQYF.

The V call is TRBV20-1, the J call TRBJ1-6; TRBD1 is a possible D gene (5 bases). Trimming left V 1 base short and J 10 bases short, with 14 bases between. The germline V gene has CDR1 DFQATT and CDR2 SNEGSKA (reference sequence). The CDR3 is 14 residues long. The CDR3 DNA is TGCAGTGCTAGAGTCGGGGAATGGGGGTCACCCCTCCACTTT. It codes for CSARVGEWGSPLHF.

In its sample, this clonotype was seen a few times. The chain joins TRBV6-5 to TRBJ2-7, with D unclear. The CDR3 runs to 12 residues. Trimming removed 7 bases from V and 0 bases from J, with 7 bases in between. The germline V gene encodes CDR1 MNHEY and CDR2 SVGAGI. As DNA, the CDR3 is TGTGCCAGCATGGACCTCTCCTACGAGCAGTACTTC. Translated: CASMDLSYEQYF.

The chain employs TRBV5-5 and TRBJ2-3; the match to TRBD2 covers 15 bases. The V segment lost 2 bases and the J segment 3 bases; nucleotides outside the gene matches: 1. There are 16 residues in the CDR3. CDR1 is SGHKS, CDR2 YYEKEE, per germline (reference sequence). CDR3 DNA: TGTGCCAGCAGCTTCGGGACTAGCGGGGGGACAGATACGCAGTATTTT. It is translated as CASSFGTSGGTDTQYF.

Only a few counts were recorded for this clonotype. The genes are TRBV6-6 and TRBJ2-3; no firm D call. This CDR3 region has 12 residues. The V and J ends lost 0 bases and 5 bases respectively, with 3 bases between them. CDR1 is MNHNY and CDR2 is SVGAGI in the germline V gene (reference sequence). The CDR3 sequence: CASSYSRDTQYF. CDR3 sequence (DNA): TGTGCCAGCAGTTACTCAAGAGATACGCAGTATTTT.